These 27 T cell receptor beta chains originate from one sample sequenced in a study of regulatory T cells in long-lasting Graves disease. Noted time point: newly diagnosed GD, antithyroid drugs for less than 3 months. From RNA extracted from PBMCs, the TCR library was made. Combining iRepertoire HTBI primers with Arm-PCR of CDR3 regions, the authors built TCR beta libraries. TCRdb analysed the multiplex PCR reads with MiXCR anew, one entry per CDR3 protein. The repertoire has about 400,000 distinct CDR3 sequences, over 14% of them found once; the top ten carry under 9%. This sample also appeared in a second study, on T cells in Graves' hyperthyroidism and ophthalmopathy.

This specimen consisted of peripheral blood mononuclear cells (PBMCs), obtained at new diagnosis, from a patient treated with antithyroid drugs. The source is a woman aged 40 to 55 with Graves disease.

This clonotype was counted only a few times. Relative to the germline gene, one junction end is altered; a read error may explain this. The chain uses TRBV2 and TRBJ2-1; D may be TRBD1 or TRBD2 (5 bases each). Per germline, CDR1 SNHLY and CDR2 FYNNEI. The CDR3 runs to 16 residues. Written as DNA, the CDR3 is TGTGCCAGCAGCGCCGGGGCCACCATTATCTACAATGAGCGGTTCTTC. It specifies CASSAGATIIYNERFF.

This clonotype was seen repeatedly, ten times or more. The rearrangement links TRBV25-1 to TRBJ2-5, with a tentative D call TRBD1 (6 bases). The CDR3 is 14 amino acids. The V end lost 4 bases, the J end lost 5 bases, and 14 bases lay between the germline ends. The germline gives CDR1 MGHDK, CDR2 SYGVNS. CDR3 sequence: CASSVVNRAETQYF. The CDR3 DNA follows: TGTGCCAGCAGTGTAGTAAACAGGGCGGAGACCCAGTACTTC.

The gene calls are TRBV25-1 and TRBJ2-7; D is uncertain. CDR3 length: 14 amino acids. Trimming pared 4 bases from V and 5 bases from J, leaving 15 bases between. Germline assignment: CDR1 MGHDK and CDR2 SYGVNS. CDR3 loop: CASSGSELLHEQYF. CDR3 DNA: TGTGCCAGCAGTGGATCGGAGTTACTCCACGAGCAGTACTTC.

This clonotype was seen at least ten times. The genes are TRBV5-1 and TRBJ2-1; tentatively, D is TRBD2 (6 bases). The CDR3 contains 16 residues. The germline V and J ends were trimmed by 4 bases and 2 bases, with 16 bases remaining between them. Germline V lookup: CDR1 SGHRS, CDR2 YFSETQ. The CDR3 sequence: CASSGGGGKTYNEQFF. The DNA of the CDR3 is TGCGCCAGCAGCGGGGGTGGAGGGAAAACCTACAATGAGCAGTTCTTC.

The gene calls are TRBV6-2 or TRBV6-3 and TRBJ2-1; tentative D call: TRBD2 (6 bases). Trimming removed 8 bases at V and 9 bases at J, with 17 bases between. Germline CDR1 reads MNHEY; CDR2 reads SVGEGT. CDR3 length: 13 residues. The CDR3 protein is CASAAGSSSEQFF. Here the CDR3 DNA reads TGTGCCAGCGCAGCCGGGAGCTCGAGTGAGCAGTTCTTC.

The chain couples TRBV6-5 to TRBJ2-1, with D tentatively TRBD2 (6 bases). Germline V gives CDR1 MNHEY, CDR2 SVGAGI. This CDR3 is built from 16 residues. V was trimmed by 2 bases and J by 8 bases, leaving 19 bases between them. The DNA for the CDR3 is TGTGCCAGCAGTTACCTGGTAGGGCTAGCGAAGGATGAGCAGTTCTTC. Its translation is CASSYLVGLAKDEQFF.

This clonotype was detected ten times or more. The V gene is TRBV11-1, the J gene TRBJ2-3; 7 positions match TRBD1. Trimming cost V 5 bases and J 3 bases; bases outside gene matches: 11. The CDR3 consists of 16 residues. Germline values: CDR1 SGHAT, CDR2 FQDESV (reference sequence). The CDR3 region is CASSTRTGSGTDTQYF. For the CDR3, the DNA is TGTGCCAGCAGCACGAGGACAGGATCGGGGACAGATACGCAGTATTTT.

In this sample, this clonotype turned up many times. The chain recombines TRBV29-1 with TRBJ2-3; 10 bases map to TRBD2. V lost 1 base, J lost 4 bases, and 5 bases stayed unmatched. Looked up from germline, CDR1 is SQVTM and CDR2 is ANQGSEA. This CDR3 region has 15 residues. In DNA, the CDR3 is TGCAGCGTTGAAGGCACTAGCGGGATCCCAGATACGCAGTATTTT. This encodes CSVEGTSGIPDTQYF.

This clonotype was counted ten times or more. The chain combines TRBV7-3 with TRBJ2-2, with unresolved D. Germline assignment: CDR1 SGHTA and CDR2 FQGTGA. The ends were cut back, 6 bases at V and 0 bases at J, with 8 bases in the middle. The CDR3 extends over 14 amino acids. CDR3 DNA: TGTGCCAGCAGATCACCAGCGAACACCGGGGAGCTGTTTTTT. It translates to CASRSPANTGELFF.

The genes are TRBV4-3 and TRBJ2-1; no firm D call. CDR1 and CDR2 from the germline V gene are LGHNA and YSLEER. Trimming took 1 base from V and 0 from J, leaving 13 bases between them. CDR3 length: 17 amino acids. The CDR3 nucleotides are TGCGCCAGCAGCCAAGCTCCTGGGCCCCACTCCTACAATGAGCAGTTCTTC. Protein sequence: CASSQAPGPHSYNEQFF.

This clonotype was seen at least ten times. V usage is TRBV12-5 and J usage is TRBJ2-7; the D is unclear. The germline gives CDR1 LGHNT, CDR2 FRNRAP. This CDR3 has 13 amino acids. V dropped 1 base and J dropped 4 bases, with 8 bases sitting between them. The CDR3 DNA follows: TGTGCTAGTGGTTTGGGGTCCGTTTACGAGCAGTACTTC. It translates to CASGLGSVYEQYF.

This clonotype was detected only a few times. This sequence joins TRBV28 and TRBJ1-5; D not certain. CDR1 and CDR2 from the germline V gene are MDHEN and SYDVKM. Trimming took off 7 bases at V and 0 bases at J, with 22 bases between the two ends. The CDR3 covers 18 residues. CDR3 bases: TGTGCCAGCACCCCCCTCGAGGTCCGGGTGAATAGCAATCAGCCCCAGCATTTT. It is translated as CASTPLEVRVNSNQPQHF.

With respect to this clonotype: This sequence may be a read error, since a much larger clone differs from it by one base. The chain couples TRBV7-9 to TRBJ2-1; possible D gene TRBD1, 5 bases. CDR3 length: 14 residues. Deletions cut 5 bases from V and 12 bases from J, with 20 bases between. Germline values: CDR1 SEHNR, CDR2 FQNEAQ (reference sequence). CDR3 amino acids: CASSGRQGTGWQFF. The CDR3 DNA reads TGTGCCAGCAGCGGACGACAAGGTACAGGATGGCAGTTCTTC.

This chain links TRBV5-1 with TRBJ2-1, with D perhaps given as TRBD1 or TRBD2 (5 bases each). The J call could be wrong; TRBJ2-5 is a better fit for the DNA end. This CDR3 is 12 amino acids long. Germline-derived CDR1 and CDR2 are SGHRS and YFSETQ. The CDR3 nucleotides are TGCGCCAGTTCAGGGAGCGGAGAGACCCAGTACTTC. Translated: CASSGSGETQYF.

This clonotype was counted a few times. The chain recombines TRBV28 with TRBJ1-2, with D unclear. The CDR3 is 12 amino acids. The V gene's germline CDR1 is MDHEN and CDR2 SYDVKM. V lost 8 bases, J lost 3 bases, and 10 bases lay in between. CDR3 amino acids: CASWGTDYGYTF. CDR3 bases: TGTGCCAGCTGGGGAACAGACTATGGCTACACCTTC.

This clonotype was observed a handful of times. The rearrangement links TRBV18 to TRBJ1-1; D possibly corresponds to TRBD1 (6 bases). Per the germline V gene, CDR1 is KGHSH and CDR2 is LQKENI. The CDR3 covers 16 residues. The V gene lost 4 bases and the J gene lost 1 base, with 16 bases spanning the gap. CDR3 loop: CASSQRAGAGNTEAFF. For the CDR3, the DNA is TGTGCCAGCTCACAACGGGCAGGGGCTGGGAACACTGAAGCTTTCTTT.

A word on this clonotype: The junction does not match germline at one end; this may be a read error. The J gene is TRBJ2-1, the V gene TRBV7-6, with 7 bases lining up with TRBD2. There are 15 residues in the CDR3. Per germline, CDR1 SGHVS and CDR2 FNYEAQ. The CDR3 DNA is TGTGCCAGCAGCTTAGGGGGGGGTTTCAACAATGAGCAGTCCTTC. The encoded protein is CASSLGGGFNNEQSF. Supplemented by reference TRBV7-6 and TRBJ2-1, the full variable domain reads GAGVSQSPRYKVTKRGQDVALRCDPISGHVSLYWYRQALGQGPEFLTYFNYEAQQDKSGLPNDRFSAERPEGSISTLTIQRTEQRDSAMYRCASSLGGGFNNEQSFGPGTRLTVL.

The CDR3: CATSDLGQPGELFF. In nucleotides, the CDR3 is TGTGCCACCAGTGATTTGGGTCAGCCCGGGGAGCTGTTTTTT. The chain links TRBV24-1 to TRBJ2-2; unclear D gene. The CDR3 runs to 14 residues. The germline V and J ends were trimmed by 0 bases and 6 bases, with 7 bases remaining between them. Germline-derived CDR1 and CDR2 are KGHDR and SFDVKD.

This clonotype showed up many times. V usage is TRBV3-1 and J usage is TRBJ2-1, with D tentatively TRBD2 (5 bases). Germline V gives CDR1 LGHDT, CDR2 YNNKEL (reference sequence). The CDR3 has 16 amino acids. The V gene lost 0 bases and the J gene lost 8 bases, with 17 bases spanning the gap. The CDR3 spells CASSQEAVFSSDEQFF. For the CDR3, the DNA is TGTGCCAGCAGCCAAGAAGCGGTCTTCAGTTCCGATGAGCAGTTCTTC.

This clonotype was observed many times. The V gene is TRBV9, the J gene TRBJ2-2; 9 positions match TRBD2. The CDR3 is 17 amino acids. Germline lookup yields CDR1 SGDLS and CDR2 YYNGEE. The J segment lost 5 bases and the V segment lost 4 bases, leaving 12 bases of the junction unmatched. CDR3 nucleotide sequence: TGTGCCAGCAGCCCCTTAGCGGGAGTGGGTAGAACCGGGGAGCTGTTTTTT. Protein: CASSPLAGVGRTGELFF.

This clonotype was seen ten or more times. The CDR3, as DNA: TGCAGTGCTAGACACTTGTATGGCTACACCTTC. Its protein product is CSARHLYGYTF. V is TRBV20-1 and J is TRBJ1-2; no clear D gene. CDR3 length equals 11 residues. The V end was cut by 2 bases, the J end by 5 bases, with 6 bases between. Germline assignment: CDR1 DFQATT and CDR2 SNEGSKA (reference sequence).

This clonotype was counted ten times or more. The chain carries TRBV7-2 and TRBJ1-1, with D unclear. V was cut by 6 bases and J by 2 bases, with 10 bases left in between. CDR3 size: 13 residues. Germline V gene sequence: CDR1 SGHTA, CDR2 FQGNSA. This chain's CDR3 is CASSRQRNTEAFF. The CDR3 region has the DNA TGTGCCAGCAGTCGTCAGCGAAACACTGAAGCTTTCTTT.

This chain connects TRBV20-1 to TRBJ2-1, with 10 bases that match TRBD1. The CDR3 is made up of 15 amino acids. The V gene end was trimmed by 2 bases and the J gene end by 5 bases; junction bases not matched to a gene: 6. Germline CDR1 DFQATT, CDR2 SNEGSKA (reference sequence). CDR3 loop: CSARSGTGEDNEQFF. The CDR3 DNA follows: TGCAGTGCTAGATCCGGGACAGGGGAGGACAATGAGCAGTTCTTC.

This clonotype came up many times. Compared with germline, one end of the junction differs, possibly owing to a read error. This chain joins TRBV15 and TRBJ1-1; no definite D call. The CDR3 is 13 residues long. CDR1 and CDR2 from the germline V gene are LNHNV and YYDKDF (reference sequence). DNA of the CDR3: TGTGCCACCAGGAGAGGACTGAACACTGAAGCTTTCTTT. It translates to CATRRGLNTEAFF.

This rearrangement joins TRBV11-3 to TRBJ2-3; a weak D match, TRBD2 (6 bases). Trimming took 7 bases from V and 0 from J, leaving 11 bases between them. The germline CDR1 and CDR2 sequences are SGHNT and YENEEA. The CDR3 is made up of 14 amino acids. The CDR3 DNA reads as TGTGCCAGCAACCCGGGACTTAGCACAGATACGCAGTATTTT. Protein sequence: CASNPGLSTDTQYF.

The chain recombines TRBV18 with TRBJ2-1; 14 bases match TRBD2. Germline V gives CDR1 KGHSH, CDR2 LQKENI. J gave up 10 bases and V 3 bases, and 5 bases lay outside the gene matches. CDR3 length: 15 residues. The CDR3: CASSPPGLAGAEQFF. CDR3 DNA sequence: TGTGCCAGCTCACCTCCGGGACTAGCGGGGGCGGAGCAGTTCTTC.

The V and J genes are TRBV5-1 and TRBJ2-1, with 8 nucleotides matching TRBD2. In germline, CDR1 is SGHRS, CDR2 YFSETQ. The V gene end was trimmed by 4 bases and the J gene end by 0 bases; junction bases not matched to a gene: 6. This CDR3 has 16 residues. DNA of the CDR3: TGCGCCAGCAGCAAAATAGCGGGACCCTCCTACAATGAGCAGTTCTTC. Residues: CASSKIAGPSYNEQFF. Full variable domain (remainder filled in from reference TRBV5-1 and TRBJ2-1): KAGVTQTPRYLIKTRGQQVTLSCSPISGHRSVSWYQQTPGQGLQFLFEYFSETQRNKGNFPGRFSGRQFSNSRSEMNVSTLELGDSALYLCASSKIAGPSYNEQFFGPGTRLTVL.